This T cell receptor (beta chain) comes out of a study of CD8+CD57+ T cells in acquired aplastic anemia. Background on the study: Isolated CD4+ and CD8+ cells, once sorted, yielded DNA averaging around 3 ug.

According to the study, genomic DNA was the template for TCR beta VDJ and CDR3 profiling. TCRdb reprocessed the reads with MiXCR, giving one entry per CDR3 protein. The repertoire holds 250,000 to 300,000 distinct CDR3 sequences, with 56% as singletons. CDR3 size: 13 residues. Germline CDR1 and CDR2: SEHNR and FQNEAQ (reference sequence). V was shortened by 3 bases and J by 4 bases, with 10 bases between the two germline ends. For this clonotype: The antigen is not known.

Points from the study as a whole: A set of twenty-nine CD8+ CDR3 sequences was shared between patients and controls, and these sequences appeared highly expressed in patients. Researchers reported that CD8+ Simpson's diversity was not significantly different in patients versus controls.

This receptor was taken from a human donor with severe aplastic anemia or a healthy control (not recorded which). The chain combines TRBV7-9 with TRBJ2-7; D gene uncertain. The sample taken for sequencing was sorted CD4+, CD8+, or CD8+CD57+ T cells (not recorded which) from PBMCs. The CDR3 DNA follows: TGTGCCAGCAGCTTTGCAGGAACTTACGAGCAGTACTTC. This translates into CASSFAGTYEQYF. The variable domain in full, completed from reference TRBV7-9 and TRBJ2-7, reads DTGVSQNPRHKITKRGQNVTFRCDPISEHNRLYWYRQTLGQGPEFLTYFQNEAQLEKSRLLSDRFSAERPKGSFSTLEIQRTEQGDSAMYLCASSFAGTYEQYFGPGTRLTVT.